This TCR beta chain was sequenced for a study of cytomegalovirus exposure and HLA in healthy donors. V gave up 4 bases and J gave up 0 bases, with 9 bases separating them. This CDR3 region has 14 residues. Germline loops: CDR1 MGHRA, CDR2 YSYEKL. This clone was recorded a few times. Its antigen is currently unknown. The PCR ran on 60 Vbeta and 13 Jbeta primers. Repertoires were generated with immunoSEQ multiplex PCR, while TCRdb's copy carries only in-frame clones and drops some. This sample carries around 67,000 clones, 55% to 80% of them seen once, and the ten largest clones take 3% to 3.5%. Broader study findings: 150 or so TCR beta chains were listed as cytomegalovirus-associated. Across HLA loci, a later analysis found differing TCR association rates, with DRB1 most and HLA-C fewest.

The sample was PBMCs. This chain joins TRBV4-1 and TRBJ1-1; D call uncertain. This TCR derives from a woman in her forties or fifties in good health and CMV-seronegative. CDR3 sequence reads: CASSPREMNTEAFF. The CDR3 coding sequence is TGCGCCAGCAGCCCGAGGGAAATGAACACTGAAGCTTTCTTT.